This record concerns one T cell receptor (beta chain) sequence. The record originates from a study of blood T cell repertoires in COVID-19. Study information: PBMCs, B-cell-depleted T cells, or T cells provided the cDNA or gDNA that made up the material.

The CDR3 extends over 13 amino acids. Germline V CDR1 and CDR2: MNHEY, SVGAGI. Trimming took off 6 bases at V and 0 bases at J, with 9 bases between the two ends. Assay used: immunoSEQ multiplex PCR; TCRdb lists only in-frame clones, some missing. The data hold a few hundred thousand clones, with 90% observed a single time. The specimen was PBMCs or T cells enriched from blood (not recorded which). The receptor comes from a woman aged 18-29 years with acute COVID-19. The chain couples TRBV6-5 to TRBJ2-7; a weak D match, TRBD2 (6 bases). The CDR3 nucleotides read TGTGCCAGCAGCGAGCGGGTCTCCTACGAGCAGTACTTC. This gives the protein CASSERVSYEQYF.